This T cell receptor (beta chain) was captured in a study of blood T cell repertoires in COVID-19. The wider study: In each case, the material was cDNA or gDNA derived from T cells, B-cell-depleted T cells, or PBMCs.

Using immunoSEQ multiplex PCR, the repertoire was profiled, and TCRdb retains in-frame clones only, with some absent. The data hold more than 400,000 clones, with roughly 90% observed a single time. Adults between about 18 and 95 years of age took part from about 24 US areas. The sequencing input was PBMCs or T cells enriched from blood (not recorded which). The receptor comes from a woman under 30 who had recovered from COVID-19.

The CDR3, as DNA: TGTGCCAGCAGTGTGAGACAGGACTATGGCTACACCTTC. It codes for CASSVRQDYGYTF. The rearrangement uses TRBV2 and TRBJ1-2, with a weak D call TRBD1 (6 bases). The CDR3 runs 13 residues. Germline V gene sequence: CDR1 SNHLY, CDR2 FYNNEI. Trimming removed 4 bases at V and 3 bases at J, with 9 bases between.